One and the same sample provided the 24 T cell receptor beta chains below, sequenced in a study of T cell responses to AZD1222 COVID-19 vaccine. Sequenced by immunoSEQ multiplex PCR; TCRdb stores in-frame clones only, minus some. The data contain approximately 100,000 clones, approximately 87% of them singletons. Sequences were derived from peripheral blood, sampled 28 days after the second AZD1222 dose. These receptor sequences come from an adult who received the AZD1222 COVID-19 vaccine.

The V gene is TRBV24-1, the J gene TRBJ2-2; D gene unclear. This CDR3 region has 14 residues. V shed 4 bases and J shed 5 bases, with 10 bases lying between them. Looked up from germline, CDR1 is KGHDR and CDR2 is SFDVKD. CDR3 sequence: CATSDRRRTGELFF. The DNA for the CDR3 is TGTGCCACCAGTGACCGGAGACGGACCGGGGAGCTGTTTTTT.

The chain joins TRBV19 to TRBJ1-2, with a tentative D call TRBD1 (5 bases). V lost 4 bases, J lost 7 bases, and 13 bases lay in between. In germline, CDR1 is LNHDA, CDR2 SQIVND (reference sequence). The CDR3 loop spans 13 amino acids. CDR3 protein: CASSRGPLIGYTF. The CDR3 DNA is TGTGCCAGTAGTAGGGGACCGCTGATTGGCTACACCTTC.

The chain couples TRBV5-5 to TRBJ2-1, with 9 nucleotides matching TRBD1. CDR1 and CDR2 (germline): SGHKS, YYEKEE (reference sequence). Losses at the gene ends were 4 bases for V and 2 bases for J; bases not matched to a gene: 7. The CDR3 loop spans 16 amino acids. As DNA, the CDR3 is TGTGCCAGCAGCCCAATGACAGGGGGAGCCTACAATGAGCAGTTCTTC. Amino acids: CASSPMTGGAYNEQFF.

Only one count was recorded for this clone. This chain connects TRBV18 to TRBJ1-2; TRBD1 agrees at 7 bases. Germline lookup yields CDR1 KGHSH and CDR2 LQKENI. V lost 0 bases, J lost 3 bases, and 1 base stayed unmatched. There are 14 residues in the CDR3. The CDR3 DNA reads TGTGCCAGCTCACCACCCAGGGGGTACTATGGCTACACCTTC. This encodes CASSPPRGYYGYTF.

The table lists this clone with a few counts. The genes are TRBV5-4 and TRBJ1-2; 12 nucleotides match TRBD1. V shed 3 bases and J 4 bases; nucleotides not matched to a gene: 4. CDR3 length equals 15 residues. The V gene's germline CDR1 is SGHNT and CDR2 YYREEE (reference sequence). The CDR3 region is CASSWGTGGGYGYTF. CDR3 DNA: TGTGCCAGCAGCTGGGGGACAGGGGGCGGCTATGGCTACACCTTC.

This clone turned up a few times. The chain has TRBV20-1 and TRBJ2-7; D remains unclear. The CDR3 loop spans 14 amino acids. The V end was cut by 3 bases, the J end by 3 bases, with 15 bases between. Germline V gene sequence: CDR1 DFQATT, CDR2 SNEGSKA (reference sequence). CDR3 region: CSASSHGGNYEQYF. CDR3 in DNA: TGCAGTGCTAGTTCACATGGCGGCAACTACGAGCAGTACTTC.

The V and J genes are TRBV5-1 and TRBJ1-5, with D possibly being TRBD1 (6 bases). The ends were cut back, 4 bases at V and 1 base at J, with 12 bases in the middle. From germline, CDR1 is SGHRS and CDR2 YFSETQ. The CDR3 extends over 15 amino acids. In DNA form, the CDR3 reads TGCGCCAGCAGCGTGGACAGTCGAAGCAATCAGCCCCAGCATTTT. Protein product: CASSVDSRSNQPQHF.

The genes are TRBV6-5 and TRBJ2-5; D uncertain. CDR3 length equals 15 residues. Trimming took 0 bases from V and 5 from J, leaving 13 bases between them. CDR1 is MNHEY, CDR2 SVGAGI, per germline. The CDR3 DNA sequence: TGTGCCAGCAGTTACTCGACCGACGGTCTTGAGACCCAGTACTTC. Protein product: CASSYSTDGLETQYF.

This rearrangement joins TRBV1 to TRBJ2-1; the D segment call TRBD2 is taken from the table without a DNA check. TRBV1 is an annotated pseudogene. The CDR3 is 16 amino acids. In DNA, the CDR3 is TGCACCAGCAGCCAGGAAGGGGGGGGGTGCGTAGATGAGCAGTTCTTC. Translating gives CTSSQEGGGCVDEQFF.

DNA for the CDR3: TGTGCCAGTAGTATCGGAAGCGGCTCCTACGAGCAGTACTTC. Translated, it gives CASSIGSGSYEQYF. The chain combines TRBV19 with TRBJ2-7, with D possibly being TRBD2 (5 bases). Germline V gives CDR1 LNHDA, CDR2 SQIVND (reference sequence). V was shortened by 3 bases and J by 0 bases, with 9 bases between the two germline ends. The CDR3 sequence is 14 residues long.

The CDR3 DNA sequence: TGTGCCAGCAGTTTCCTAGCGGGAGACGGCTACGAGCAGTACTTC. Its protein is CASSFLAGDGYEQYF. J is TRBJ2-7 and V is TRBV27; TRBD2 matches at 10 bases. V trimming: 3 bases; J trimming: 3 bases; junction bases outside the gene matches: 5. The CDR3 covers 15 residues. CDR1 is MNHEY, CDR2 SMNVEV, per germline (reference sequence).

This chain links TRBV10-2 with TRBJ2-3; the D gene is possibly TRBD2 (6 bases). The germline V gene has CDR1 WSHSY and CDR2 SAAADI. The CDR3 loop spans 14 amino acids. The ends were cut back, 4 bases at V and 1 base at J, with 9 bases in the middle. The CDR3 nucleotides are TGCGCCAGCAGTGGGGGGGACCGCACAGATACGCAGTATTTT. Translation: CASSGGDRTDTQYF.

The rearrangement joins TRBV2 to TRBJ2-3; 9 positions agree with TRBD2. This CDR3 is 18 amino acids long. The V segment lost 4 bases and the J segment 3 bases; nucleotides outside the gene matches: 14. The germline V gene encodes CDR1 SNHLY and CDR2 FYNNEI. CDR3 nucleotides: TGTGCCAGCAGTGGCCCCAAGAGGGCGGGAGGGCTAACAGATACGCAGTATTTT. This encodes CASSGPKRAGGLTDTQYF.

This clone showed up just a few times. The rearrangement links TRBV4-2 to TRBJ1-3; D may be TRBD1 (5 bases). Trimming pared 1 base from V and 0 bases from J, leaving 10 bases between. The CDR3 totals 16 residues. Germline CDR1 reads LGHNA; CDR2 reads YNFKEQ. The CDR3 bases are TGTGCCAGCAGCCAAGCCGTCAGGGACTCTGGAAACACCATATATTTT. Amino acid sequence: CASSQAVRDSGNTIYF.

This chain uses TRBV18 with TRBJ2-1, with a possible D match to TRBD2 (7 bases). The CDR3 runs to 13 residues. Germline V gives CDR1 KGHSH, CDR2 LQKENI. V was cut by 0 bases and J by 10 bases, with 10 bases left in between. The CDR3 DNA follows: TGTGCCAGCTCACCACCGGGAGGGGGGGAGCAGTTCTTC. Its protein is CASSPPGGGEQFF.

The CDR3 reads CASSQDRASYEQYF. The CDR3 bases are TGTGCCAGCAGCCAGGACAGGGCTTCCTACGAGCAGTACTTC. V is TRBV3-1 (or the pseudogene TRBV3-2) and J is TRBJ2-7; TRBD1 matches at 8 bases. Germline V CDR1 and CDR2: LGHDT, YNNKEL (reference sequence). V gave up 3 bases and J gave up 1 base; unmatched junction bases: 2. The CDR3 extends over 14 amino acids.

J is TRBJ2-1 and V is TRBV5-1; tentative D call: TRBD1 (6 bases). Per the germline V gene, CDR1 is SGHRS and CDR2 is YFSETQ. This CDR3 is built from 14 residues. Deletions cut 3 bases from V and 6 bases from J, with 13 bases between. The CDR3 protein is CASSSGQSANEQFF. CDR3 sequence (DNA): TGCGCCAGCAGCTCCGGACAGTCAGCCAATGAGCAGTTCTTC.

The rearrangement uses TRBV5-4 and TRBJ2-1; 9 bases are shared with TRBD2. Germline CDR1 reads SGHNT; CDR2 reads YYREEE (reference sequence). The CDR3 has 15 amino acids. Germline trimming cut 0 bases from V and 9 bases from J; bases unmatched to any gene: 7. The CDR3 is CASSLGGLAGSEQFF. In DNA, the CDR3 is TGTGCCAGCAGCTTGGGGGGTCTAGCGGGGTCTGAGCAGTTCTTC.

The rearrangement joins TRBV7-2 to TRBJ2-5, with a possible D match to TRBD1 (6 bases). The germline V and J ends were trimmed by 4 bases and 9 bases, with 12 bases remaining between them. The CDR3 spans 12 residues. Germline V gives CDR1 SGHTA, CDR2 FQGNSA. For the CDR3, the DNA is TGTGCCAGCAGCTCTCCCGACAGGCCCCAGTACTTC. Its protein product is CASSSPDRPQYF.

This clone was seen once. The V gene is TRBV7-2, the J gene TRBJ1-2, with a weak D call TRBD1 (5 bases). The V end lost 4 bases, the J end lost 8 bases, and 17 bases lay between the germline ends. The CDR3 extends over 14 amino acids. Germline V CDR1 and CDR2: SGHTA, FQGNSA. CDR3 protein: CASSSDLRDLGYTF. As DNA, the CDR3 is TGTGCCAGCAGCTCCGACCTCAGGGATCTCGGCTACACCTTC. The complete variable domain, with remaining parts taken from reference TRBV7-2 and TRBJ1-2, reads GAGVSQSPSNKVTEKGKDVELRCDPISGHTALYWYRQSLGQGLEFLIYFQGNSAPDKSGLPSDRFSAERTGGSVSTLTIQRTQQEDSAVYLCASSSDLRDLGYTFGSGTRLTVV.

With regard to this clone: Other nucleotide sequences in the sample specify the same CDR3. The CDR3 loop is CASSVDGNYGYTF. The DNA for the CDR3 is TGTGCCAGCAGCGTAGACGGTAACTATGGCTACACCTTC. V gene TRBV9 combines with J gene TRBJ1-2; D is uncertain. V dropped 0 bases and J dropped 1 base, with 4 bases sitting between them. The germline gives CDR1 SGDLS, CDR2 YYNGEE. This CDR3 region has 13 residues.

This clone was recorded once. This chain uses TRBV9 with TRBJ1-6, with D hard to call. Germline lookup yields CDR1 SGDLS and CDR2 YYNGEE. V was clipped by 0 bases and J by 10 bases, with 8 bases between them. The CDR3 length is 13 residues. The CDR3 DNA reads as TGTGCCAGCAGCGTAGAGGTAGGGTCACCCCTCCACTTT. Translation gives CASSVEVGSPLHF.

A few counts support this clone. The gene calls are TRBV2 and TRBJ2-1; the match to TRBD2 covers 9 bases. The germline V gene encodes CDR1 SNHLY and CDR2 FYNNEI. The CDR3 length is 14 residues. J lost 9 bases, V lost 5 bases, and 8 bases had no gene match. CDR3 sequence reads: CASSLLAGSGEQFF. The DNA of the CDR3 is TGTGCCAGCAGTTTGCTAGCGGGGTCGGGTGAGCAGTTCTTC. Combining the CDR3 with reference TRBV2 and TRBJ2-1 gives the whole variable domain EPEVTQTPSHQVTQMGQEVILRCVPISNHLYFYWYRQILGQKVEFLVSFYNNEISEKSEIFDDQFSVERPDGSNFTLKIRSTKLEDSAMYFCASSLLAGSGEQFFGPGTRLTVL.

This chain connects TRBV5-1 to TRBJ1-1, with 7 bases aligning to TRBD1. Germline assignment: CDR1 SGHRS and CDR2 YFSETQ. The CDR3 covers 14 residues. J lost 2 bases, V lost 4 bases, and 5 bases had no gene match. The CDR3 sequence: CASSRGTANTEAFF. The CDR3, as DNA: TGCGCCAGCAGCCGAGGGACAGCTAACACTGAAGCTTTCTTT.